The T cell receptor beta chain described here comes from a study of cytotoxic CD8 clonotypes in ibrutinib-treated CLL. Whole-study results and caveats: At baseline, clonality was higher than in age-matched healthy donors and correlated with CD8+ counts. Patients with sustained remission and those progressing were sampled at differing times.

Generated by immunoSEQ multiplex PCR, the TCRdb table keeps only in-frame clones and is missing some. The sample has 42,000 or so clones; 68% are singletons. Worth noting for this clone: Its target is not known.

CDR1 and CDR2 (germline): SNHLY, FYNNEI. There are 15 residues in the CDR3. The junction had 3 bases not matched to a gene; V was cut back by 4 bases and J by 5 bases. The TCR comes from a human donor with chronic lymphocytic leukemia. V usage is TRBV2 and J usage is TRBJ2-3, with TRBD2 matching over 13 bases. The sequenced sample was PBMCs, obtained at disease progression, from a patient treated with ibrutinib. The CDR3 coding sequence is TGTGCCAGCAGTGTGGGACTAGCGGGAAGAGATACGCAGTATTTT. Amino acids: CASSVGLAGRDTQYF.